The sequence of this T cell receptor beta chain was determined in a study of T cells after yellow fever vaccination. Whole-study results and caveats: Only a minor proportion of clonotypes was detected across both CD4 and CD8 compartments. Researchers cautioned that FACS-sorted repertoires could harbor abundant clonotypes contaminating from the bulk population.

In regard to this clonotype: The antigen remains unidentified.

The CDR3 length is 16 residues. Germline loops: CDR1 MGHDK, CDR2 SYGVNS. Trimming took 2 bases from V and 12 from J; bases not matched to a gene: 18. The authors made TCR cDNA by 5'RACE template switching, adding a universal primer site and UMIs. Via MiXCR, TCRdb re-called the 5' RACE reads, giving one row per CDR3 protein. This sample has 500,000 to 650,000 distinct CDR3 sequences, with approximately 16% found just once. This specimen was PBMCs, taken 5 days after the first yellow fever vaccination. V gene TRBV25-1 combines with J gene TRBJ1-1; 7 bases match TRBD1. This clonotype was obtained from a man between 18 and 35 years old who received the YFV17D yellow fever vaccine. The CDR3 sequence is CASSEAGGGGGFQPFF. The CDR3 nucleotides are TGTGCCAGCAGTGAAGCCGGCGGAGGGGGCGGTTTCCAGCCTTTCTTT.